This T cell receptor beta chain was documented in a study of shared clonotypes between healthy human individuals. Germline trimming cut 0 bases from V and 6 bases from J; bases unmatched to any gene: 4. The CDR3 has 15 amino acids. Per germline, CDR1 SGHRS and CDR2 YFSETQ. The authors split each subset's genomic DNA evenly across several immunoSEQ plates. The method was immunoSEQ multiplex PCR; TCRdb's version includes in-frame clones alone and lacks a portion of them. The repertoire has roughly 1,100,000 clones, about 77% of them found once; the top ten carry roughly 1.5%. The rearrangement joins TRBV5-1 to TRBJ2-2; the match to TRBD2 covers 8 bases. This TCR derives from a young man in good health. Sequencing used memory CD4+ T cells sorted from blood. Subset defined: CD45RA-negative fraction. In DNA, the CDR3 is TGCGCCAGCAGCTTGGGTGGACTAGCCGCCGGGGAGCTGTTTTTT. Its translation is CASSLGGLAAGELFF.